A selection of T cell receptor beta chains follows, all from one sample in a study of cytomegalovirus exposure and HLA in healthy donors. TCRdb's copy holds only in-frame clones and misses some; the assay was immunoSEQ multiplex PCR. The sample holds 130,000 or so clones, 76% seen once. Sample: PBMCs. These receptors were taken from a man aged 35 to 55 in good health and CMV-seronegative. CDR3s include the opening cysteine and the closing phenylalanine or tryptophan. D genes are given only for firm matches. The size field is filled for only some rows; it gives once, few, many or a size class.

J gene	CDR3 length	clone size	V gene	D gene	CDR3 protein
TRBJ2-4	14	few	TRBV2	NA	CASSDQGAKNIQYF
TRBJ1-6	16	NA	TRBV5-5	NA	CASSLAAENNNSPLHF
TRBJ1-1	15	NA	TRBV2	TRBD1	CASRRDRALPAEAFF
TRBJ2-7	15	NA	TRBV18	TRBD2	CASSPLGGSSYEQYF
TRBJ2-5	14	NA	TRBV5-1	TRBD2	CASSSSGVQETQYF
TRBJ2-6	16	NA	TRBV5-1	NA	CASGQAGNSGANVLTF
TRBJ2-5	14	NA	TRBV19	TRBD2	CASSPLAGLETQYF
TRBJ1-1	13	NA	TRBV14	NA	CASSQDWGQRAFF
TRBJ2-5	14	few	TRBV7-3	TRBD1	CASSSGQGGETQYF
TRBJ2-2	15	once	TRBV5-1	TRBD2	CASSVGRLATGELFF